This T cell receptor beta chain stems from a study of identical twins (dated by TCRdb to about 2016). Broadly, across the study: The study deep-sequenced TCR alpha and beta repertoires from monozygotic twins, unrelated adults of various ages and cord blood to test whether fetal clonotypes persist. To rule out contamination, replicate twin experiments were performed at different times with different library preparation protocols.

Worth noting for this clonotype: The clone's antigen remains unknown. No much larger clone is present one base from it, and per-base qualities are unavailable.

Receptors were amplified or captured by 5' RACE. The sequencer was an Illumina HiSeq 2000. Template switching added a universal primer binding site, and the final cDNA carried a unique molecular identifier that allowed TCR cDNA molecules to be counted accurately. Specific primers in the conserved constant-segment region were used to synthesize first-strand cDNA for the TCR alpha and beta chains. To control for contamination, each cDNA library was double barcoded with a SMART-Mk sample barcode plus Illumina barcodes. TruSeq adapter sequences, together with Illumina sample barcodes, were added in two successive PCR steps. Sequencing of the TCR alpha and beta cDNA libraries was done on the Illumina HiSeq platform using custom primers. The authors' pipeline ran thus. Unique molecular identifiers were extracted from raw reads with MiGEC, and CDR3 positions were determined with MiXCR. Recombination models were inferred per individual with the repgenHMM and IGoR tools using an EM algorithm. Shared clonotype analysis was performed with the tcR package in R, normalizing sharing by the product of cloneset sizes. To study raw recombination free of thymic and clonal selection effects, out-of-frame nonproductive sequences were analyzed. In-frame beta chains were kept once TCRdb had trimmed the public reads at Q25 with fastp and called clones with MiXCR. A single entry per CDR3 protein holds the most common genes and DNA from its merged rows. The V and J calls come from TCRdb's annotation, not from the publication. Present in this sample are 500,000 or so distinct CDR3 sequences, under 25% of which were seen just once. The top ten clonotypes cover about 0.91% of the sample.

Every donor in the study was a healthy Caucasian. The twin cohort comprised three pairs of female monozygotic twins, all aged roughly 18 to 30 years. Positive isolation kits from Invitrogen were used to isolate CD4+ and CD8+ T cell populations. What the study reported, not specific to this receptor: Zero-insertion analyses could be partly confounded by invariant T cells such as MAIT and iNKT, although diverse VJ usage argued against such confounding for most clonotypes. Abundant cord blood beta clonotypes carried fewer insertions; young adult naive repertoires showed a weaker similar trend, while memory repertoires showed none. In monozygotic twins, recombination models systematically underestimated out-of-frame TCR alpha sharing, but the models matched the sharing seen between unrelated individuals. Conclusions relied on cross-sectional statistical analysis, since the same donors could not be followed over many years. Compared with coincidental sharing between unrelated individuals, out-of-frame TCR alpha sequences shared between twins showed an excess of sequences with low generation probability. The excess sharing between twins in beta out-of-frame sequences was weaker because fewer shared sequences reduced the signal-to-noise ratio.

Spanning cysteine to phenylalanine, the CDR3 consists of 14 amino acids. Kept here is only the CDR3 DNA, which spans 42 bases and is read in frame from base 1. For CDR1 and CDR2, the germline V gene (reference sequence) lists LGHDT and YNNKEL. Trimming costs V 3 bases and J 2 bases, and their ends lie 9 bases apart. In addition, the sample was reused for a study of T cells expressing NK-cell markers. As that second study puts it: Three sorted T-cell subsets (CD3+CD56+NKG2C+, CD3+CD56+NKG2C- and CD3+CD56-NKG2C+) from several donors had their TCR beta-chain repertoires profiled. Of the eight sequenced donors, seven were found to be HCMV-seropositive and one was found to be HCMV-seronegative. To restrict sorting to alphabetaTCR-expressing T cells, an anti-gammadeltaTCR antibody was added in several experiments. In several donors, the dominant CD3+CD56+NKG2C+ clonotypes were found to rank among the top 10 CD8+ clonotypes and to make up about 1.0-7.5% of CD8+ T cells. Those dominant clonotypes were again the most abundant among CD3+CD56-NKG2C+ cells in a handful of donors, at roughly 25-65%. Whether the expanded NKG2C-expressing T cell clones were specific for HCMV antigens was left unclear. The study sequenced eight donors, all healthy volunteers chosen at random: three men and five women. To determine HCMV serostatus, a commercial ELISA kit was used to detect HCMV-specific IgG in serum. Reads were demultiplexed and grouped by UMI with MIGEC, and clonotypes were assembled and quantified with MiTCR. Only TCR cDNA sequences supported by at least two reads were kept to exclude erroneous sequences. The tcR package was used for downstream repertoire analysis, with clonotypes matched between fractions based on CDR3 nucleotide sequence plus V segment. Antigen specificity was annotated against VDJdb with VDJmatch, allowing one amino acid substitution in CDR3.

The chain employs TRBV3-1 and TRBJ2-3; confidence is insufficient to name the D gene. The origin of this receptor is a woman aged 18-30 years in good health. The sequenced sample was CD4+ T cells sorted from blood. The CDR3 protein: CASSQYTATDTQYF. The nucleotide sequence reads as follows: TGTGCCAGCAGCCAGTATACAGCCACAGATACGCAGTATTTT.